A single T cell receptor (beta chain) is shown here with its context. The antigen is undetermined. CD45RO-negative cells were positively selected for CCR7, leaving out terminally differentiated effector memory CD45RA+ cells. Germline CDR1 SGHNT, CDR2 YENEEA. The ends lost 1 base at V and 9 bases at J; junction bases unmatched: 14. The CDR3 totals 17 residues. This sample was included in a study of shared clonotypes between healthy human individuals. For the study at large: The plates for each donor numbered three CD4 naive, three CD4 memory, two CD8 naive and one CD8 memory. Notes on the study in general: Clonotypes that were shared across four donors made up approximately 5% of naive CD4 clonotypes.

Original handling: With immunoSEQ giving junction-only sequences and no quality scores, filtering differed. Libraries were prepared by immunoSEQ multiplex PCR; TCRdb keeps only in-frame clonotypes and omits some of them. V, J and clone size are those of that table, while D and trimming were read from the DNA. The sample has about 750,000 clones, 80% to 95% seen once. V is TRBV11-3 and J is TRBJ2-1; 8 bases map to TRBD2. The sequenced sample consisted of naive CD8+ T cells sorted from blood. The receptor was derived from a man under 40 in good health. CDR3 sequence reads: CASSLGISGKDDGEQFF. The CDR3 bases are TGTGCCAGCAGCTTAGGGATTAGCGGGAAGGATGACGGTGAGCAGTTCTTC.